This TCR beta chain was profiled in a study of T cell repertoires in cytomegalovirus infection. The wider study: Indications of both CMV infection and matching HLA type were provided by public TCR beta signatures.

A remark on this clonotype: Its target is unknown.

Each CDR3 protein is one row after TCRdb ran MiXCR on the reads. The data contain just over 150,000 distinct CDR3 sequences, 20% to 25% of them singletons. CDR1 MDHEN and CDR2 SYDVKM come from the germline V gene. This CDR3 spans 15 amino acids. V was trimmed by 2 bases and J by 0 bases, leaving 9 bases between them. General study results and limits: The response measured ex vivo was dominated by TCR beta clonotypes (HLA-C-restricted and CMV-specific).

V usage is TRBV28 and J usage is TRBJ2-3; maybe TRBD1 (6 bases). The source of this sequence is a human donor in good health (CMV status not recorded). Some clones in this sample may be carry-over from other donors' samples. Specimen: PBMCs. This chain's CDR3 is CASSLGQLSTDTQYF. DNA for the CDR3: TGTGCCAGCAGTTTAGGACAGCTTAGCACAGATACGCAGTATTTT. Complete variable domain (other parts from reference TRBV28 and TRBJ2-3): DVKVTQSSRYLVKRTGEKVFLECVQDMDHENMFWYRQDPGLGLRLIYFSYDVKMKEKGDIPEGYSVSREKKERFSLILESASTNQTSMYLCASSLGQLSTDTQYFGPGTRLTVL.